This passage covers 19 T cell receptor beta chains from one sample sequenced in a study of cytomegalovirus exposure and HLA in healthy donors. The primer mix had 60 Vbeta and 13 Jbeta primers. Data came from immunoSEQ multiplex PCR; TCRdb stores just in-frame clones and leaves some out. The top ten hold 2% to 2.5% of the sample, which has about 120,000 clones, about 86% seen once. Input material: PBMCs. These receptors were collected from a woman between 40 and 50 years old in good health and CMV-seronegative.

This clone appeared a single time. This sequence joins TRBV5-1 and TRBJ1-5, with D perhaps matching TRBD1 (5 bases). CDR1 is SGHRS, CDR2 YFSETQ, per germline. The germline V and J ends were trimmed by 4 bases and 3 bases, with 8 bases remaining between them. The CDR3 runs 13 residues. Written as DNA, the CDR3 is TGCGCCAGCAGCCAGGACATCAATCAGCCCCAGCATTTT. Translating it yields CASSQDINQPQHF.

The rearrangement uses TRBV7-2 and TRBJ2-5; 10 bases are a match to TRBD1. Gene TRBJ2-7 matches the end of the DNA better, so the J call may be wrong. The CDR3 spans 13 residues. CDR1 and CDR2 from the germline V gene are SGHTA and FQGNSA. The CDR3 DNA follows: TGTGCCAGCAGAAGGACAGGGGGCTACGAGCAGTACTTC. It specifies CASRRTGGYEQYF.

CDR3 in DNA: TGTGCCAGCAGTCCTGGGACAGGGGGTGACTCTGAAGCTTTCTTT. The encoded protein is CASSPGTGGDSEAFF. V and J are TRBV27 and TRBJ1-1; 11 nucleotides align to TRBD1. Germline CDR1 MNHEY, CDR2 SMNVEV (reference sequence). The CDR3 length is 15 residues. The V segment lost 5 bases and the J segment 6 bases; nucleotides outside the gene matches: 8.

The chain employs TRBV7-2 and TRBJ1-4, with 7 bases aligning to TRBD1. The germline V gene encodes CDR1 SGHTA and CDR2 FQGNSA. V shed 5 bases, J shed 8 bases, and the junction held 14 bases outside the gene matches. CDR3 length: 16 amino acids. The CDR3: CASSPRQGAVGEKLFF. In DNA, the CDR3 is TGTGCCAGCAGCCCTAGACAGGGAGCGGTAGGGGAAAAACTGTTTTTT.

This chain links TRBV5-1 with TRBJ2-5, with TRBD2 identical over 10 bases. The V gene's germline CDR1 is SGHRS and CDR2 YFSETQ. Trimming cost V 0 bases and J 4 bases; bases outside gene matches: 3. The CDR3 consists of 15 residues. CDR3: CASSLGTSGTETQYF. For the CDR3, the DNA is TGCGCCAGCAGCTTGGGAACTAGCGGGACAGAGACCCAGTACTTC.

This chain joins TRBV28 and TRBJ2-1; D unclear. From germline, CDR1 is MDHEN and CDR2 SYDVKM. This CDR3 spans 13 amino acids. Trimming stripped 3 bases from V and 5 bases from J, with 8 bases between. CDR3 sequence: CASSFRLNNEQFF. The CDR3 region has the DNA TGTGCCAGCAGTTTCCGACTGAACAATGAGCAGTTCTTC.

V is TRBV6-5 and J is TRBJ2-2; tentatively, D is TRBD2 (7 bases). Trimming pared 7 bases from V and 6 bases from J, leaving 15 bases between. Germline V gene sequence: CDR1 MNHEY, CDR2 SVGAGI. The CDR3 extends over 14 amino acids. The chain's CDR3 is CASKGGFEAGELFF. In DNA, the CDR3 is TGTGCCAGCAAGGGGGGGTTCGAAGCCGGGGAGCTGTTTTTT.

The chain is built from TRBV5-4 and TRBJ1-2; 7 positions match TRBD1. The CDR3 covers 13 residues. The junction had 2 bases not matched to a gene; V was cut back by 2 bases and J by 4 bases. Per germline, CDR1 SGHNT and CDR2 YYREEE (reference sequence). CDR3 sequence (DNA): TGTGCCAGCAGCTTAAGGGGGCCCTATGGCTACACCTTC. Its translation: CASSLRGPYGYTF.

This clone was recorded only once. This chain uses TRBV7-2 with TRBJ1-4; weak D call: TRBD1 (5 bases). The CDR3 spans 15 residues. Per the germline V gene, CDR1 is SGHTA and CDR2 is FQGNSA. The V end lost 0 bases, the J end lost 8 bases, and 13 bases lay between the germline ends. The CDR3 DNA reads as TGTGCCAGCAGCTTAGCGCATACTAAGGGGGAAAAACTGTTTTTT. Residues: CASSLAHTKGEKLFF. Full variable domain (remainder filled in from reference TRBV7-2 and TRBJ1-4): GAGVSQSPSNKVTEKGKDVELRCDPISGHTALYWYRQSLGQGLEFLIYFQGNSAPDKSGLPSDRFSAERTGGSVSTLTIQRTQQEDSAVYLCASSLAHTKGEKLFFGSGTQLSVL.

The V call is TRBV5-1, the J call TRBJ1-2, with 7 bases lining up with TRBD1. V gave up 0 bases and J gave up 0 bases; unmatched junction bases: 5. Germline V gene lookup returns CDR1 SGHRS and CDR2 YFSETQ. The CDR3 contains 16 residues. In DNA form, the CDR3 reads TGCGCCAGCAGCTTGGATCTGGGGACAGCTAACTATGGCTACACCTTC. This sequence encodes CASSLDLGTANYGYTF.

The chain couples TRBV7-8 to TRBJ2-4, with 8 positions matching TRBD2. V shed 6 bases and J 9 bases; nucleotides not matched to a gene: 10. The CDR3 totals 14 residues. CDR1 and CDR2 from the germline V gene are SGHVS and FQNEAQ. This CDR3 reads CASRSLAGNSIQYF. CDR3 coding DNA: TGTGCCAGCAGGTCATTAGCGGGGAACAGCATTCAGTACTTC.

This clone was counted only a few times. The J gene is TRBJ1-1, the V gene TRBV4-1, with D tentatively TRBD1 (5 bases). This CDR3 comprises 14 residues. V was trimmed by 0 bases and J by 5 bases, leaving 10 bases between them. Germline CDR1 MGHRA, CDR2 YSYEKL. The CDR3 DNA sequence: TGCGCCAGCAGCCAAGATCGGACAAGTACTGAAGCTTTCTTT. It specifies CASSQDRTSTEAFF.

The chain links TRBV29-1 to TRBJ2-3; 7 nucleotides agree with TRBD2. This CDR3 has 14 residues. V shed 6 bases and J 9 bases; nucleotides not matched to a gene: 15. Germline values: CDR1 SQVTM, CDR2 ANQGSEA. CDR3 sequence reads: CSVLPGLPIRTQYF. The CDR3 bases are TGCAGCGTCCTCCCGGGACTACCAATTCGCACGCAGTATTTT.

The CDR3 loop reads CASSLARTEKETQYF. CDR3 coding DNA: TGTGCCAGCAGCTTAGCGAGGACAGAAAAAGAGACCCAGTACTTC. The rearrangement links TRBV7-9 to TRBJ2-5, with a possible D match to TRBD1 (6 bases). The germline V and J ends were trimmed by 0 bases and 3 bases, with 11 bases remaining between them. CDR1 and CDR2 (germline): SEHNR, FQNEAQ (reference sequence). The CDR3 extends over 15 amino acids.

This chain connects TRBV7-9 to TRBJ2-5, with D maybe TRBD2 (6 bases). Per the germline V gene, CDR1 is SEHNR and CDR2 is FQNEAQ (reference sequence). The V end was cut by 4 bases, the J end by 3 bases, with 12 bases between. CDR3 length: 14 residues. In DNA form, the CDR3 reads TGTGCCAGCAGCTCCCCGTGGGGGGAAGAGACCCAGTACTTC. Protein product: CASSSPWGEETQYF.

The chain uses TRBV15 and TRBJ1-3; 9 bases match TRBD1. The CDR3 consists of 15 residues. CDR1 is LNHNV, CDR2 YYDKDF, per germline (reference sequence). J gave up 7 bases and V 2 bases, and 6 bases lay outside the gene matches. DNA of the CDR3: TGTGCCACCAGCAGAACGGACAGGGGAATGAACACCATATATTTT. Amino acids: CATSRTDRGMNTIYF.

This rearrangement joins TRBV6-1 to TRBJ1-1; 11 bases fit TRBD1. Trimming removed 3 bases from V and 2 bases from J; junction bases left unmatched: 2. Germline CDR1 MNHNS, CDR2 SASEGT. This CDR3 region has 15 residues. The CDR3 region is CASSDWTGGNTEAFF. DNA for the CDR3: TGTGCCAGCAGTGATTGGACAGGGGGCAACACTGAAGCTTTCTTT.

This clone turned up a few times. The gene calls are TRBV6-5 and TRBJ2-1; 13 bases agree with TRBD2. This CDR3 contains 13 residues. The germline V gene encodes CDR1 MNHEY and CDR2 SVGAGI. V was pared by 8 bases and J by 6 bases, with 1 base of the junction left unmatched. CDR3 bases: TGTGCCAGCCGGACTAGCGGGGGCAATGAGCAGTTCTTC. It translates to CASRTSGGNEQFF.

The V and J genes are TRBV14 and TRBJ1-3, with D possibly TRBD1 on 6 matching bases. This CDR3 region has 14 residues. V lost 7 bases, J lost 7 bases, and 17 bases lay in between. CDR1 is SGHDN and CDR2 is FVKESK in the germline V gene. For the CDR3, the DNA is TGTGCCAGCACCAAACAAGGGGGAGTGAACACCATATATTTT. This encodes CASTKQGGVNTIYF.